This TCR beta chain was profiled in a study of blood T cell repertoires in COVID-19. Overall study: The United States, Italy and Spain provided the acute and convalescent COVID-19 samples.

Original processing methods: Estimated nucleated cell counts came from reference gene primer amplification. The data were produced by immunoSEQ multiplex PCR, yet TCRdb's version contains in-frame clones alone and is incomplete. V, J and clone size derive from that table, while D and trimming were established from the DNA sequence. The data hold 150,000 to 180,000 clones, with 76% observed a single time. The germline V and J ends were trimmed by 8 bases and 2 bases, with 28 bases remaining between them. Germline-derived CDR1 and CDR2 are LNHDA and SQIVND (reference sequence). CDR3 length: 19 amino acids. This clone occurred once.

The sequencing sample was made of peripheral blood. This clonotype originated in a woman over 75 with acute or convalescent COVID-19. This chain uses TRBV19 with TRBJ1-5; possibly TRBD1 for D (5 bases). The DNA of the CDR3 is TGTGCCAGTGACCAAAACGGGCCTAGGGGACTCTCGGGCAATCAGCCCCAGCATTTT. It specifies CASDQNGPRGLSGNQPQHF.